Listed below are T cell receptor beta chains from one sample, sequenced in a study of T cells after posttransplantation cyclophosphamide. Only in-frame clones appear in the TCRdb table, and some are missing; sequencing was by immunoSEQ multiplex PCR. The sample yields about 8,800 clones, roughly 98% seen once. The sequenced material came from naive CD4+ T cells sorted from PBMCs. The receptors stem from a woman aged 55-69 years in good health, CMV-negative, and a related stem cell transplant donor. The CDR3 runs from the conserved cysteine through the conserved F or W. The D gene is left open where the match is weak. Not all rows give a size; the values are once, few, many and, for expanded clones, a class.

size: once; D: TRBD2; V: TRBV27; J: TRBJ2-1; DNA: TGTGCCAGCACCTTTGCGGGCGGGAGGGGTAATGAGCAGTTCTTC; CDR3: CASTFAGGRGNEQFF
size: -; D: TRBD2; V: TRBV7-6; J: TRBJ2-5; DNA: TGTGCCAGCAGCCCCAGCGGGGGGGCCTCAGAGACCCAGTACTTC; CDR3: CASSPSGGASETQYF
size: -; D: TRBD1; V: TRBV6-1; J: TRBJ2-5; DNA: TGTGCCAGCAGTGAGCAAGGACAGGGGATAAAGACCCAGTACTTC; CDR3: CASSEQGQGIKTQYF
size: -; D: TRBD1; V: TRBV6-6; J: TRBJ2-7; DNA: TGTGCCAGCAGTTACTCGAGGGACAGGGGCTACGAGCAGTACTTC; CDR3: CASSYSRDRGYEQYF
size: -; D: -; V: TRBV19; J: TRBJ1-1; DNA: TGTGCCAGTAGTATCACCGGGGGCACTGAAGCTTTCTTT; CDR3: CASSITGGTEAFF
size: once; D: TRBD1; V: TRBV2; J: TRBJ1-2; DNA: TGTGCCAGCAGGGTCGGGACAGGGTATGGCTACACCTTC; CDR3: CASRVGTGYGYTF
size: -; D: TRBD1; V: TRBV7-8; J: TRBJ2-2; DNA: TGTGCCAGCAGCAAATGGACAGGGCGTCCCGGGGAGCTGTTTTTT; CDR3: CASSKWTGRPGELFF
size: once; D: -; V: TRBV28; J: TRBJ1-5; DNA: TGTGCCAGCAGTTTGGAGGGCCCCAATCAGCCCCAGCATTTT; CDR3: CASSLEGPNQPQHF
size: -; D: -; V: TRBV5-4; J: TRBJ1-6; DNA: TGTGCCAGCAGCTTGCAGGGGAATAATTCACCCCTCCACTTT; CDR3: CASSLQGNNSPLHF
size: -; D: -; V: TRBV10-3; J: TRBJ1-5; DNA: TGTGCCATCAGTGAAACAAGCAATCAGCCCCAGCATTTT; CDR3: CAISETSNQPQHF
size: -; D: TRBD2; V: TRBV12-5; J: TRBJ2-1; DNA: TGTGCTAGTGCCACCGGGGGTAGCGGGGCCTACAATGAGCAGTTCTTC; CDR3: CASATGGSGAYNEQFF
size: -; D: TRBD1; V: TRBV19; J: TRBJ2-1; DNA: TGTGCCAGTAAGCACACCGGGACAGGGCTCTACAATGAGCAGTTCTTC; CDR3: CASKHTGTGLYNEQFF
size: once; D: TRBD2; V: TRBV5-4; J: TRBJ2-2; DNA: TGTGCCAGCAGGATCGGACTAGCGGCCACCGGGGAGCTGTTTTTT; CDR3: CASRIGLAATGELFF